The sequence of this T cell receptor (beta chain) was determined in a study of blood T cell repertoires in COVID-19. Germline V CDR1 and CDR2: GTSNPN, SVGIG (reference sequence). V lost 0 bases and J lost 4, with 9 bases in between. There are 13 residues in the CDR3. The repertoire was sequenced with immunoSEQ multiplex PCR; TCRdb's copy has only in-frame clones and lacks some. The sample has 140,000 or so clones, roughly 80% seen once. Sequenced material: peripheral blood. The rearrangement joins TRBV30 to TRBJ1-1, with no clear D. The clonotype comes from a man in his sixties or seventies who had recovered from COVID-19. Here the CDR3 DNA reads TGTGCCTGGAGTGTACGGGTAGGCACTGAAGCTTTCTTT. Its translation is CAWSVRVGTEAFF.